Following are 31 T cell receptor beta chains from one sample sequenced in a study of cytomegalovirus exposure and HLA in healthy donors. 13 Jbeta primers and 60 Vbeta primers were used for the PCR. Assay used: immunoSEQ multiplex PCR; TCRdb lists only in-frame clones, some missing. The sample shows 80,000 to 100,000 clones, under 75% of them seen only once. The sample taken for sequencing was PBMCs. The receptors here all came from a female donor in good health and CMV-seronegative.

This clone turned up a few times. V and J are TRBV7-2 and TRBJ2-3; D is undetermined. This CDR3 has 12 amino acids. V was clipped by 2 bases and J by 4 bases, with 4 bases between them. The germline V gene has CDR1 SGHTA and CDR2 FQGNSA. This CDR3 is CASSLYSDTQYF. CDR3 coding DNA: TGTGCCAGCAGCTTATACTCAGATACGCAGTATTTT.

This chain links TRBV29-1 with TRBJ2-1, with a weak D call TRBD1 (5 bases). Trimming cost V 3 bases and J 2 bases, with 5 bases left between them. CDR1 SQVTM and CDR2 ANQGSEA come from the germline V gene. The CDR3 is made up of 12 amino acids. This chain's CDR3 is CSVEDTYNEQFF. In nucleotides, the CDR3 is TGCAGCGTTGAGGACACCTACAATGAGCAGTTCTTC.

The genes are TRBV28 and TRBJ1-2; 8 positions match TRBD1. Germline V gene sequence: CDR1 MDHEN, CDR2 SYDVKM. The length of the CDR3 is 14 residues. Trimming took 4 bases from V and 8 from J; bases not matched to a gene: 9. The CDR3 protein is CASSSARGRGGYTF. The CDR3, as DNA: TGTGCCAGCAGTTCGGCCAGGGGGCGCGGAGGCTACACCTTC.

The chain carries TRBV10-1 and TRBJ2-1, with TRBD1 as a possible D gene (5 bases). The CDR3 length is 14 residues. Trimming cost V 6 bases and J 7 bases, with 16 bases left between them. The germline gives CDR1 WNHNN, CDR2 SYGVQD (reference sequence). CDR3 residues: CASRWQGGANEQFF. The CDR3 bases are TGCGCCAGCAGGTGGCAGGGTGGTGCGAATGAGCAGTTCTTC.

The chain links TRBV19 to TRBJ1-1, with D unresolved. This CDR3 has 13 amino acids. Germline V gives CDR1 LNHDA, CDR2 SQIVND (reference sequence). Trimming left V 4 bases short and J 5 bases short, with 11 bases between. This chain's CDR3 is CASSKGVETEAFF. CDR3 nucleotides: TGTGCCAGTAGTAAAGGAGTTGAGACTGAAGCTTTCTTT.

The V gene is TRBV28, the J gene TRBJ2-1; weak D call: TRBD2 (5 bases). Germline V gives CDR1 MDHEN, CDR2 SYDVKM. The CDR3 spans 14 residues. V was pared by 4 bases and J by 5 bases, with 12 bases between. CDR3: CASSYPEDHNEQFF. DNA for the CDR3: TGTGCCAGCAGTTACCCGGAGGATCACAATGAGCAGTTCTTC.

The chain has TRBV6-1 and TRBJ1-1; possible D gene TRBD1, 5 bases. Germline CDR1 reads MNHNS; CDR2 reads SASEGT. The CDR3 sequence is 15 residues long. Trimming took 6 bases from V and 6 from J, leaving 20 bases between them. The CDR3 loop is CASSGGESGRAEAFF. The CDR3 nucleotides read TGTGCCAGCAGCGGGGGGGAATCGGGTCGGGCTGAAGCTTTCTTT.

This chain connects TRBV9 to TRBJ2-7; D might be TRBD2 (6 bases). The CDR3 runs to 14 residues. The V gene's germline CDR1 is SGDLS and CDR2 YYNGEE. Trimming cost V 4 bases and J 6 bases, with 17 bases left between them. The CDR3 DNA sequence: TGTGCCAGCAGCCTGGGAGGAGAGTGGGGCGAGCAGTACTTC. Translated: CASSLGGEWGEQYF.

This clone was detected many times. CDR3 nucleotides: TGCAGCGTGGTACAGGGGGCTGGGGCCAACGTCCTGACTTTC. This codes for CSVVQGAGANVLTF. V and J are TRBV29-1 and TRBJ2-6; TRBD1 aligns across 8 bases. This CDR3 spans 14 amino acids. CDR1 and CDR2 (germline): SQVTM, ANQGSEA. Trimming removed 6 bases from V and 2 bases from J; junction bases left unmatched: 3. The full variable domain, rest sourced from reference TRBV29-1 and TRBJ2-6, is SAVISQKPSRDICQRGTSLTIQCQVDSQVTMMFWYRQQPGQSLTLIATANQGSEATYESGFVIDKFPISRPNLTFSTLTVSNMSPEDSSIYLCSVVQGAGANVLTFGAGSRLTVL.

The rearrangement links TRBV7-9 to TRBJ2-3, with 9 bases matching TRBD1. Trimming at V came to 5 bases and at J to 2 bases, leaving 5 bases not matched to a gene. This CDR3 has 15 residues. Per the germline V gene, CDR1 is SEHNR and CDR2 is FQNEAQ (reference sequence). The CDR3 spells CASSKGQGHTDTQYF. The CDR3 DNA follows: TGTGCCAGCAGCAAGGGACAGGGCCACACAGATACGCAGTATTTT.

This clone was counted a single time. This chain joins TRBV30 and TRBJ2-1, with 7 bases lining up with TRBD1. This CDR3 comprises 14 residues. With 4 bases clipped from V and 6 bases from J, the junction kept 9 bases outside the gene matches. Germline V lookup: CDR1 GTSNPN, CDR2 SVGIG (reference sequence). The CDR3 nucleotides read TGTGCCTGGATGCTCCGGGACAGATCCAATGAGCAGTTCTTC. The encoded protein is CAWMLRDRSNEQFF.

This clone was counted between two and nine times. The chain has TRBV19 and TRBJ2-5; TRBD2 matches at 7 bases. V was clipped by 3 bases and J by 5 bases; unmatched bases: 6. The CDR3 has 14 residues. CDR1 is LNHDA, CDR2 SQIVND, per germline (reference sequence). The CDR3 bases are TGTGCCAGTAGTATGGGAGGGTCTTTGGAGACCCAGTACTTC. Protein sequence: CASSMGGSLETQYF.

This chain links TRBV28 with TRBJ2-5, with 7 positions matching TRBD1. Germline loops: CDR1 MDHEN, CDR2 SYDVKM. V was clipped by 5 bases and J by 14 bases; unmatched bases: 8. The CDR3 is made up of 11 amino acids. CDR3: CASSNRDRCYF. The CDR3 region has the DNA TGTGCCAGCAGTAACCGGGACAGATGTTACTTC.

A few counts support this clone. This sequence joins TRBV5-6 and TRBJ2-5, with D possibly matching TRBD2 (5 bases). The germline V gene has CDR1 SGHDT and CDR2 YYEEEE. V lost 0 bases to trimming and J lost 1 base, with 19 bases between them. The CDR3 length is 18 residues. CDR3 in amino acids: CASSLGRVTSYPQETQYF. CDR3 DNA sequence: TGTGCCAGCAGCTTGGGGCGGGTTACCTCCTACCCCCAAGAGACCCAGTACTTC. Full variable domain (missing parts from reference TRBV5-6 and TRBJ2-5): DAGVTQSPTHLIKTRGQQVTLRCSPKSGHDTVSWYQQALGQGPQFIFQYYEEEERQRGNFPDRFSGHQFPNYSSELNVNALLLGDSALYLCASSLGRVTSYPQETQYFGPGTRLLVL.

This chain uses TRBV9 with TRBJ2-7; 8 bases agree with TRBD1. Germline trimming cut 3 bases from V and 1 base from J; bases unmatched to any gene: 12. The CDR3 covers 17 residues. Germline values: CDR1 SGDLS, CDR2 YYNGEE. The CDR3 DNA reads TGTGCCAGCAGCGCCAAAGCCGGGACAGGACCATCCTACGAGCAGTACTTC. This gives the protein CASSAKAGTGPSYEQYF.

A few counts support this clone. V is TRBV5-1 and J is TRBJ1-4; D may be TRBD1 (6 bases). This CDR3 is 15 amino acids long. V lost 0 bases, J lost 1 base, and 7 bases lay in between. CDR1 SGHRS and CDR2 YFSETQ come from the germline V gene. CDR3 amino acids: CASSLEGGTNEKLFF. CDR3 nucleotides: TGCGCCAGCAGCTTGGAAGGGGGAACTAATGAAAAACTGTTTTTT.

The gene calls are TRBV14 and TRBJ2-5; D may be TRBD2 (5 bases). V was cut by 0 bases and J by 2 bases, with 13 bases left in between. The CDR3 has 16 residues. Germline assignment: CDR1 SGHDN and CDR2 FVKESK. CDR3 sequence reads: CASSQELGGLQETQYF. DNA of the CDR3: TGTGCCAGCAGCCAAGAATTGGGCGGACTGCAAGAGACCCAGTACTTC.

The chain combines TRBV5-6 with TRBJ2-2, with D possibly TRBD2 on 6 matching bases. This CDR3 comprises 13 residues. The V gene's germline CDR1 is SGHDT and CDR2 YYEEEE. V was pared by 3 bases and J by 5 bases, with 8 bases between. CDR3 in DNA: TGTGCCAGCAGCTGGGGAGGAACCGGGGAGCTGTTTTTT. It yields the protein CASSWGGTGELFF.

This chain connects TRBV7-8 to TRBJ1-4; possibly TRBD1 for D (6 bases). This CDR3 has 15 amino acids. From germline, CDR1 is SGHVS and CDR2 FQNEAQ. The V gene lost 5 bases and the J gene lost 7 bases, with 17 bases spanning the gap. The CDR3, as DNA: TGTGCCAGCAGCGCCACAGGGAATCGGCCTGAAAAACTGTTTTTT. This translates into CASSATGNRPEKLFF.

The rearrangement uses TRBV13 and TRBJ2-3; TRBD2 might be the D (5 bases). Trimming removed 0 bases at V and 9 bases at J, with 13 bases between. Looked up from germline, CDR1 is PRHDT and CDR2 is FYEKMQ (reference sequence). The CDR3 is made up of 14 amino acids. CDR3 amino acids: CASSLGTNDGTQYF. CDR3 DNA sequence: TGTGCCAGCAGCTTAGGGACTAACGATGGGACGCAGTATTTT.

The gene calls are TRBV10-3 and TRBJ2-5; D gene uncertain. This CDR3 contains 11 residues. V was pared by 3 bases and J by 7 bases, with 6 bases between. CDR1 is ENHRY and CDR2 is SYGVKD in the germline V gene. The CDR3 protein is CAISDIGTQYF. In nucleotides, the CDR3 is TGTGCCATCAGTGATATCGGGACCCAGTACTTC.

In this sample, this clone turned up once. This chain joins TRBV5-6 and TRBJ2-5; D possibly corresponds to TRBD1 (6 bases). The CDR3 totals 15 residues. The germline CDR1 and CDR2 sequences are SGHDT and YYEEEE. The germline V and J ends were trimmed by 1 base and 3 bases, with 13 bases remaining between them. CDR3 residues: CASSLRGTLKETQYF. CDR3 bases: TGTGCCAGCAGCTTGCGAGGGACACTGAAAGAGACCCAGTACTTC.

This sequence joins TRBV6-5 and TRBJ2-7; perhaps TRBD1 as D (6 bases). The CDR3 consists of 15 residues. The V gene's germline CDR1 is MNHEY and CDR2 SVGAGI. V dropped 7 bases and J dropped 3 bases, with 19 bases sitting between them. The chain's CDR3 is CASTHGGRGSYEQYF. The DNA for the CDR3 is TGTGCCAGCACCCACGGCGGCAGGGGAAGCTACGAGCAGTACTTC.

In its sample, this clone was seen a few times. The CDR3 protein is CASSLATGLDTGELFF. CDR3 in DNA: TGTGCCAGCAGCTTAGCGACAGGGTTAGACACCGGGGAGCTGTTTTTT. The chain combines TRBV7-9 with TRBJ2-2, with 7 bases identical to TRBD1. CDR1 and CDR2 from the germline V gene are SEHNR and FQNEAQ (reference sequence). V lost 0 bases to trimming and J lost 3 bases; unmatched junction nucleotides: 4. The CDR3 extends over 16 amino acids.

The rearrangement links TRBV13 to TRBJ2-1, with D uncertain. V gave up 0 bases and J gave up 5 bases, with 5 bases separating them. There are 13 residues in the CDR3. Germline V gene data show CDR1 as PRHDT and CDR2 as FYEKMQ (reference sequence). The DNA for the CDR3 is TGTGCCAGCAGCTTAGGCGAGCACAATGAGCAGTTCTTC. Amino acids: CASSLGEHNEQFF.

The chain combines TRBV11-2 with TRBJ2-7; 10 bases are shared with TRBD1. Germline V gene data show CDR1 as SGHAT and CDR2 as FQNNGV. This CDR3 is built from 14 residues. With 6 bases clipped from V and 4 bases from J, the junction kept 6 bases outside the gene matches. DNA of the CDR3: TGTGCCAGCAGGTGGCCGGGACAGGGGTACGAGCAGTACTTC. Translating gives CASRWPGQGYEQYF. Drawing the rest from reference TRBV11-2 and TRBJ2-7, the complete variable domain is EAGVAQSPRYKIIEKRQSVAFWCNPISGHATLYWYQQILGQGPKLLIQFQNNGVVDDSQLPKDRFSAERLKGVDSTLKIQPAKLEDSAVYLCASRWPGQGYEQYFGPGTRLTVT.

As regards this clone: At one end the junction does not follow the germline gene, possibly because of a read error. This chain uses TRBV7-9 with TRBJ1-1; D possibly corresponds to TRBD1 (5 bases). Looked up from germline, CDR1 is SEHNR and CDR2 is FQNEAQ (reference sequence). The CDR3 is 13 residues long. As DNA, the CDR3 is TGTTCCAGCAGCTTTACAGGGAACACTGAAGCTTTCTTT. This encodes CSSSFTGNTEAFF.

This clone was seen a few times. V and J are TRBV13 and TRBJ2-2, with 10 bases identical to TRBD1. Germline V gene sequence: CDR1 PRHDT, CDR2 FYEKMQ (reference sequence). This CDR3 contains 14 residues. With 8 bases clipped from V and 5 bases from J, the junction kept 5 bases outside the gene matches. The CDR3 loop is CASSGQGGTGELFF. CDR3 coding DNA: TGTGCCAGCTCAGGACAGGGGGGAACCGGGGAGCTGTTTTTT.

This chain links TRBV10-3 with TRBJ2-3, with 10 positions matching TRBD2. V shed 6 bases, J shed 6 bases, and the junction held 6 bases outside the gene matches. CDR1 is ENHRY, CDR2 SYGVKD, per germline. The CDR3 sequence is 14 residues long. CDR3 region: CAIRGGTSDDTQYF. The DNA for the CDR3 is TGTGCCATCAGGGGCGGGACTAGCGACGATACGCAGTATTTT.

V gene TRBV27 combines with J gene TRBJ1-5; the match to TRBD1 covers 7 bases. The CDR3 contains 13 residues. Germline CDR1 MNHEY, CDR2 SMNVEV (reference sequence). V shed 8 bases, J shed 5 bases, and the junction held 6 bases outside the gene matches. The CDR3 spells CASGGQGDQPQHF. The CDR3 DNA is TGTGCCAGCGGGGGGCAGGGGGATCAGCCCCAGCATTTT.

V usage is TRBV4-1 and J usage is TRBJ2-7; a possible D gene is TRBD1 (6 bases). Between the trimmed V and J ends, which lost 2 bases and 0 bases, there was a span of 14 bases. Germline CDR1 reads MGHRA; CDR2 reads YSYEKL. The CDR3 length is 16 residues. The CDR3 region has the DNA TGCGCCAGCAGCCAAACCACCGGGACACCCTCCTACGAGCAGTACTTC. It encodes CASSQTTGTPSYEQYF.